This T cell receptor (beta chain) derives from a study of blood T cell repertoires in COVID-19. Looking at the study overall: PBMCs, B-cell-depleted T cells, or T cells were the source of the cDNA or gDNA that made up the material.

Germline V gene sequence: CDR1 MGHRA, CDR2 YSYEKL. V shed 0 bases, J shed 1 base, and the junction held 4 bases outside the gene matches. The CDR3 totals 16 residues. As handled by the study authors: Amplification with reference gene primers provided the estimates of nucleated cell counts. Sequencing was performed with immunoSEQ multiplex PCR; in TCRdb, only in-frame clones are kept and a portion is missing. That table furnishes V, J and clone size, whereas the DNA furnished D and trimming. The sample lists approximately 140,000 clones; approximately 83% were seen once. This receptor was taken from an older man with acute or convalescent COVID-19. The chain carries TRBV4-1 and TRBJ2-7; 9 nucleotides align to TRBD1. The sequenced sample consisted of peripheral blood. CDR3 in DNA: TGCGCCAGCAGCCAAGATCAGGGGACAGGGTCCTACGAGCAGTACTTC. This translates into CASSQDQGTGSYEQYF.